In its sample, the clone carrying this TCR beta chain was seen a few times. Its antigen is still unknown. V was shortened by 5 bases and J by 2 bases, with 13 bases between the two germline ends. The CDR3 totals 14 residues. The germline V gene has CDR1 DFQATT and CDR2 SNEGSKA (reference sequence). Time point given: persistent/refractory GD, antithyroid drugs over 5 years with positive TRAb. RNA from PBMCs was the source of the TCR library. Combining iRepertoire HTBI primers with Arm-PCR of CDR3 regions, the authors built TCR beta libraries. TCRdb used MiXCR to reprocess the multiplex PCR reads, holding one entry per CDR3 protein. The profile covers about 470,000 distinct CDR3 sequences, with 20% appearing a single time and roughly 8% taken by the ten largest. The data were obtained in a study of regulatory T cells in long-lasting Graves disease. Notes on the study in general: Favored usage of TRBV28, TRBJ1-2 and TRBJ2-5 was recorded in persistent disease. Reduced TCR diversity was observed in persistent Graves' patients versus newly diagnosed patients.

The sequences come from peripheral blood mononuclear cells (PBMCs), collected when the disease was refractory, from a patient treated with antithyroid drugs. This chain joins TRBV20-1 and TRBJ1-5; D uncertain. The receptor comes from a female donor with Graves disease. DNA of the CDR3: TGCAGTGCTCAATCGATCATAGGCAATCAGCCCCAGCATTTT. This gives the protein CSAQSIIGNQPQHF.